The sequence of this T cell receptor (beta chain) was determined in a study of early T cells in non-severe SARS-CoV-2 infection (dated by TCRdb to the early 2020s). Regarding the research as a whole: Because TCR sequencing relied on bulk RNA taken from unsorted whole blood, pairing of alpha and beta chains was not possible.

As to this clonotype: The antigen it recognizes is unknown. Per-nucleotide qualities are absent, and no much larger clonotype sits a single base away.

The library was built by means of 5' RACE. The instrument was a NextSeq 500. To correct for sequencing error and PCR bias, the TCR library protocol tagged individual cDNA molecules with unique molecular identifiers. Both TCR alpha and beta chains were sequenced, and tight co-correlation was observed between alpha and beta sequence abundances in each sample. On the authors' methods: Decombinator V4 was used to perform V gene, J gene and CDR3 annotation of TCR sequences. Expanded TCRs were defined as changing significantly between any two time points under a Poisson model with p below 0.0001. TCR abundances were normalised to the total number of TCRs sequenced per sample and expressed as counts per million. MAIT TCRs were defined by TRAV1-2 paired with TRAJ12, TRAJ20 or TRAJ33, and iNKT TCRs by TRAV10 paired with TRAJ18. A search of VDJdb, accessed on 1 November 2021, was run for TCRs annotated to CMV, EBV and SARS-CoV-2, with TCRs annotated for multiple antigens excluded. TCRdb reanalyzed the raw reads on its own, using fastp at Q25 for trimming and MiXCR for clone calling, and kept in-frame beta chains. Duplicate CDR3 protein sequences are folded into a single record with the most common DNA and genes. Here the V and J calls rest on TCRdb's processing, not on the authors' analysis. This sample gives under 140,000 distinct CDR3 sequences in total; around 12% of them show up just once. Approximately 4% of the sample comes from the top ten.

This was a case-control study nested in a cohort of healthcare workers in London, UK, who had nasopharyngeal swab PCR tests and blood samples taken every week. Healthcare workers were recruited during the week of the UK lockdown, between 23 and 31 March 2020, and followed weekly for up to roughly 15 weeks. Relative to germline, V is missing 6 bases and J is missing 8 bases, with 12 bases of the junction outside any gene match. CDR1 and CDR2, per the germline V gene, are SGHRS and YFSETQ. The CDR3 covers 15 residues, taking in both the cysteine and the phenylalanine. The sequence is cut down to CDR3 DNA, 45 bases in frame from base 1. What the research found in general, with its limitations: VDJdb matching was skewed toward anti-spike CD8 responses and likely underestimated virus-specific expansions by missing private and CD4 specificities.

The chain links TRBV5-1 with TRBJ1-4, with 8 bases matching TRBD1. The material was whole blood, obtained at baseline. The source of this sequence is an adult who was a healthcare worker with PCR-confirmed SARS-CoV-2 infection or an uninfected control (not recorded which). In nucleotides, the sequence is TGCGCCAGCACCTCCGGGACAGGTCGATCCGAAAAACTGTTTTTT. Protein translation: CASTSGTGRSEKLFF.